The 21 T cell receptor beta chains below come from one sample, sequenced in a study of blood T cell repertoires in COVID-19. Produced via immunoSEQ multiplex PCR; TCRdb's table is partial and in-frame only. The data show around 150,000 clones, with around 89% seen just once and 5% to 8.5% held by the top ten. What was sequenced was PBMCs or T cells enriched from blood (not recorded which). Receptor source: a woman in her fifties or sixties who had recovered from COVID-19.

This chain connects TRBV7-9 to TRBJ2-1, with TRBD2 identical over 14 bases. V trimming: 5 bases; J trimming: 7 bases; junction bases outside the gene matches: 16. Germline-derived CDR1 and CDR2 are SEHNR and FQNEAQ (reference sequence). The CDR3 is made up of 19 amino acids. The CDR3 DNA sequence: TGTGCCAGCAGCGGCCAGGGACTAGCGGGGGCCAGGGCGGGGAATGAGCAGTTCTTC. Amino acid sequence: CASSGQGLAGARAGNEQFF.

V gene TRBV11-2 combines with J gene TRBJ2-3, with 9 bases that match TRBD2. V lost 6 bases and J lost 4; bases outside the gene matches: 14. The CDR3 is 17 amino acids. Germline values: CDR1 SGHAT, CDR2 FQNNGV. The CDR3 DNA sequence: TGTGCCAGCAGTCCAGAGACCGGGACTAGCAGCGCAGATACGCAGTATTTT. Its translation: CASSPETGTSSADTQYF.

CDR3 sequence: CASSLGQGWVGETQYF. The CDR3, as DNA: TGTGCCAGCAGCTTAGGACAGGGGTGGGTTGGAGAGACCCAGTACTTC. The genes are TRBV11-3 and TRBJ2-5; 8 positions match TRBD1. The CDR3 length is 16 residues. Germline CDR1 and CDR2: SGHNT and YENEEA. Trimming at V came to 1 base and at J to 4 bases, leaving 8 bases not matched to a gene.

The V and J genes are TRBV5-5 and TRBJ1-5; D is uncertain. V shed 0 bases and J shed 5 bases, with 9 bases lying between them. The CDR3 totals 14 residues. Germline CDR1 reads SGHKS; CDR2 reads YYEKEE (reference sequence). DNA for the CDR3: TGTGCCAGCAGCTTGGGGTCCTATGATCAGCCCCAGCATTTT. Amino acids: CASSLGSYDQPQHF.

This clone was detected only once. The CDR3 DNA reads as TGTGCCATCAGTGAGTCCTTGGGGACAGGGGCCAATGGCTACACCTTC. It codes for CAISESLGTGANGYTF. The rearrangement links TRBV10-3 to TRBJ1-2; 10 bases are a match to TRBD1. Trimming at V came to 0 bases and at J to 6 bases, leaving 7 bases not matched to a gene. The CDR3 runs to 16 residues. CDR1 is ENHRY and CDR2 is SYGVKD in the germline V gene.

The chain has TRBV18 and TRBJ2-2, with 7 bases identical to TRBD2. This CDR3 is 16 amino acids long. J lost 3 bases, V lost 0 bases, and 4 bases had no gene match. The germline V gene has CDR1 KGHSH and CDR2 LQKENI. The CDR3 coding sequence is TGTGCCAGCTCACCACCGGGAGCGGGGCACACCGGGGAGCTGTTTTTT. It encodes CASSPPGAGHTGELFF.

This clone was observed a few times. This chain links TRBV29-1 with TRBJ1-4, with TRBD1 matching over 8 bases. This CDR3 has 12 amino acids. J was trimmed by 8 bases and V by 6 bases; bases with no gene match: 5. CDR1 and CDR2 from the germline V gene are SQVTM and ANQGSEA. CDR3 loop: CSVGTGREKLFF. As DNA, the CDR3 is TGCAGCGTGGGGACAGGAAGAGAAAAACTGTTTTTT.

This clone was seen a handful of times. The V call is TRBV10-3, the J call TRBJ2-1; 7 bases are shared with TRBD2. Per germline, CDR1 ENHRY and CDR2 SYGVKD. Losses at the gene ends were 2 bases for V and 6 bases for J; bases not matched to a gene: 7. The CDR3 contains 15 residues. The CDR3 protein is CAISEPSGVFNEQFF. The CDR3 region has the DNA TGTGCCATCAGTGAGCCCAGCGGGGTTTTCAATGAGCAGTTCTTC.

The V and J genes are TRBV4-3 and TRBJ1-1; 8 nucleotides match TRBD1. Germline CDR1 is LGHNA and CDR2 is YSLEER. V lost 5 bases and J lost 8; bases outside the gene matches: 4. The CDR3 consists of 12 residues. In DNA, the CDR3 is TGCGCCAGCAGCGCCCGGGACAGGGAAGCTTTCTTT. Its protein is CASSARDREAFF.

V is TRBV6-1 and J is TRBJ2-1; 9 bases are shared with TRBD1. Trimming cost V 4 bases and J 2 bases; bases outside gene matches: 6. Germline assignment: CDR1 MNHNS and CDR2 SASEGT. The CDR3 is 16 residues long. This CDR3 reads CASSARGQGTYNEQFF. The CDR3 DNA is TGTGCCAGCAGTGCTCGGGGACAGGGTACCTACAATGAGCAGTTCTTC.

This clone was picked up one time. The chain recombines TRBV7-9 with TRBJ1-2; D perhaps matches TRBD1 (5 bases). CDR3 length: 15 residues. Germline V lookup: CDR1 SEHNR, CDR2 FQNEAQ (reference sequence). Trimming took off 4 bases at V and 2 bases at J, with 14 bases between the two ends. The CDR3 sequence: CASSSARGSNYGYTF. DNA for the CDR3: TGTGCCAGCAGCTCAGCTCGGGGGTCAAACTATGGCTACACCTTC.

V usage is TRBV7-2 and J usage is TRBJ2-2, with 7 bases matching TRBD2. Per the germline V gene, CDR1 is SGHTA and CDR2 is FQGNSA. V shed 10 bases and J 4 bases; nucleotides not matched to a gene: 9. The CDR3 loop spans 14 amino acids. In DNA, the CDR3 is TGTGCCACCCATTACGGGGGGTCCACCGGGGAGCTGTTTTTT. Its protein product is CATHYGGSTGELFF.

The chain recombines TRBV9 with TRBJ2-3; D may be TRBD2 (6 bases). This CDR3 has 14 residues. V lost 4 bases and J lost 4, with 13 bases in between. Per germline, CDR1 SGDLS and CDR2 YYNGEE. The CDR3 DNA follows: TGTGCCAGCAGCCCTCCGGGGACTGCAGATACGCAGTATTTT. It specifies CASSPPGTADTQYF.

The chain is built from TRBV14 and TRBJ1-2, with a possible D match to TRBD1 (5 bases). Germline loops: CDR1 SGHDN, CDR2 FVKESK. The CDR3 covers 16 residues. Trimming removed 1 base from V and 4 bases from J, with 16 bases in between. The CDR3 reads CASSQAISRASYGYTF. CDR3 DNA sequence: TGTGCCAGCAGCCAAGCAATCTCCAGGGCCAGCTATGGCTACACCTTC.

The gene calls are TRBV19 and TRBJ2-1; 8 positions agree with TRBD1. The CDR3 sequence is 16 residues long. Per germline, CDR1 LNHDA and CDR2 SQIVND (reference sequence). The J segment lost 11 bases and the V segment lost 1 base, leaving 13 bases of the junction unmatched. CDR3 sequence: CASSIGEDRVMWKQFF. The CDR3 DNA follows: TGTGCCAGTAGTATAGGGGAGGACAGGGTTATGTGGAAGCAGTTCTTC. Combining the CDR3 with reference TRBV19 and TRBJ2-1 gives the whole variable domain DGGITQSPKYLFRKEGQNVTLSCEQNLNHDAMYWYRQDPGQGLRLIYYSQIVNDFQKGDIAEGYSVSREKKESFPLTVTSAQKNPTAFYLCASSIGEDRVMWKQFFGPGTRLTVL.

This chain joins TRBV5-8 and TRBJ2-7, with D perhaps TRBD1 (5 bases). Trimming shortened V by 4 bases and J by 0 bases, and 23 bases separated the two germline ends. Per germline, CDR1 SGHTS and CDR2 YDEGEE. This CDR3 has 18 amino acids. The CDR3 DNA reads as TGTGCCAGCAGCCATGGACGGGTCGCCATACAGGCCTCCTACGAGCAGTACTTC. This codes for CASSHGRVAIQASYEQYF. The entire variable domain, with the rest obtained from reference TRBV5-8 and TRBJ2-7, is as follows: EAGVTQSPTHLIKTRGQQATLRCSPISGHTSVYWYQQALGLGLQFLLWYDEGEERNRGNFPPRFSGRQFPNYSSELNVNALELEDSALYLCASSHGRVAIQASYEQYFGPGTRLTVT.

This clone was recorded only once. This chain uses TRBV3-1 (or the pseudogene TRBV3-2) with TRBJ2-3; TRBD1 aligns across 7 bases. CDR3 length: 16 residues. Germline V gene lookup returns CDR1 LGHDT and CDR2 YNNKEL (reference sequence). The V and J ends lost 1 base and 0 bases, in that order; junction bases with no gene match: 4. As DNA, the CDR3 is TGTGCCAGCAGCCAAGCGGGGACAGCTAGCACAGATACGCAGTATTTT. Its translation: CASSQAGTASTDTQYF.

This clone was seen more than once but under ten times. The chain uses TRBV6-5 and TRBJ1-2, with TRBD1 matching over 7 bases. The germline V gene encodes CDR1 MNHEY and CDR2 SVGAGI. The CDR3 runs 15 residues. V gave up 6 bases and J gave up 0 bases; unmatched junction bases: 7. DNA for the CDR3: TGTGCCAGCAGCCGAATTCAGGGGGCTAACTATGGCTACACCTTC. Encoded protein: CASSRIQGANYGYTF.

The chain has TRBV19 and TRBJ2-6; D is possibly TRBD1 (6 bases). Deletions cut 2 bases from V and 2 bases from J, with 13 bases between. Per the germline V gene, CDR1 is LNHDA and CDR2 is SQIVND (reference sequence). This CDR3 has 17 residues. CDR3 loop: CASSIPMTGPGANVLTF. CDR3 nucleotides: TGTGCCAGTAGTATACCCATGACAGGACCTGGGGCCAACGTCCTGACTTTC.

This clone occurred once. The V and J genes are TRBV4-1 and TRBJ1-2; D unresolved. The CDR3 contains 13 residues. Germline-derived CDR1 and CDR2 are MGHRA and YSYEKL. Trimming removed 4 bases at V and 6 bases at J, with 12 bases between. CDR3 nucleotide sequence: TGCGCCAGCAGCCCACAGAGCAGAGATGGCTACACCTTC. It codes for CASSPQSRDGYTF.

The rearrangement uses TRBV4-2 and TRBJ1-5; D not certain. This CDR3 has 16 amino acids. Looked up from germline, CDR1 is LGHNA and CDR2 is YNFKEQ. V gave up 1 base and J gave up 1 base, with 11 bases separating them. The CDR3 DNA is TGTGCCAGCAGCCAAGTAAAAACGGGGAGCAATCAGCCCCAGCATTTT. Its protein product is CASSQVKTGSNQPQHF.